These 4 T cell receptor beta chains were sequenced from one sample in a study of molecular identifiers for immune sequencing clone quantification. From the PCR reads, TCRdb called clonotypes with MiXCR, one entry per CDR3 protein. Counted here are more than 85,000 distinct CDR3 sequences, 36% occurring once; the ten biggest clones make up around 3.8%. The sequencing sample was made of naive CD8+ T cells from blood, with Jurkat cell RNA spiked in. As for subset: FACS-sorted CD8+CD4-CCR7+CD45RA+ naive T cells. Receptors were obtained from a human donor in good health. Some libraries in this study had Jurkat cell RNA spiked in.

Notes on this clonotype: Its ends do not fully match the called genes, so a read error is possible. The V gene is TRBV11-3, the J gene TRBJ1-1, with D possibly TRBD1 on 5 matching bases. The CDR3 consists of 14 residues. Germline V gene lookup returns CDR1 SGHNT and CDR2 YENEEA. In DNA, the CDR3 is TGTGCCAGCAGCTTAGCAGGGACGAACACTAAAGCTTTCTTT. As protein: CASSLAGTNTKAFF.

The chain links TRBV28 to TRBJ1-2; no definite D call. Trimming shortened V by 6 bases and J by 3 bases, and 26 bases separated the two germline ends. The V gene's germline CDR1 is MDHEN and CDR2 SYDVKM. The CDR3 contains 18 residues. The CDR3 DNA reads TGTGCCAGCAGCTCCCCCTTGTCAGGAGACGCTATGGACTATGGCTACACCTTC. Translated, it gives CASSSPLSGDAMDYGYTF.

The table lists this clonotype with many counts. The V call is TRBV13, the J call TRBJ1-5; no clear D. Trimming cost V 0 bases and J 5 bases, with 5 bases left between them. The CDR3 is made up of 13 amino acids. Germline V CDR1 and CDR2: PRHDT, FYEKMQ (reference sequence). The CDR3 protein is CASSLGVYQPQHF. The CDR3 DNA reads as TGTGCCAGCAGCTTAGGCGTTTATCAGCCCCAGCATTTT.

This clonotype showed up just a few times. This chain joins TRBV27 and TRBJ2-7, with TRBD1 matching 8 bases. J gave up 4 bases and V 4 bases, and 9 bases lay outside the gene matches. The germline V gene encodes CDR1 MNHEY and CDR2 SMNVEV (reference sequence). This CDR3 is 15 amino acids long. The CDR3 region has the DNA TGTGCCAGCAGTTCCGCAGGGGGCGCTGGGTACGAGCAGTACTTC. Protein: CASSSAGGAGYEQYF.